Included here is one T cell receptor (beta chain) sequence, with context. TCRdb's table, derived via immunoSEQ multiplex PCR, lists solely in-frame clones and lacks some. The sample holds around 100,000 clones; nearly 95% are singletons and the top ten take 2.5% to 3.5%. This record belongs to a study of T cells in pancreatic ductal adenocarcinoma. Selected pancreatic ductal adenocarcinoma patients had undergone surgery without neoadjuvant therapy. The CDR3 extends over 15 amino acids. CDR1 is LNHDA, CDR2 SQIVND, per germline (reference sequence). V shed 5 bases and J shed 2 bases, with 16 bases lying between them.

The chain couples TRBV19 to TRBJ2-7, with a possible D match to TRBD1 (5 bases). This sequence originates from a human donor with pancreatic ductal adenocarcinoma. The sequencing input was PBMCs. The chain's CDR3 is CASSFGHFQTYEQYF. The CDR3 region has the DNA TGTGCCAGTAGTTTCGGACACTTCCAGACCTACGAGCAGTACTTC.